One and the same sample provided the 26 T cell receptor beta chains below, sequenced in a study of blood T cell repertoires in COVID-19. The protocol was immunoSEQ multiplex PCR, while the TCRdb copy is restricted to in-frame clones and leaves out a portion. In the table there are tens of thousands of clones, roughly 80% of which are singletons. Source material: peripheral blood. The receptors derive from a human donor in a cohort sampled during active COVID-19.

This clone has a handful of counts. CDR3 amino acids: CASSLVGTSKGAQYF. In DNA form, the CDR3 reads TGTGCCAGCAGCTTAGTTGGCACCTCCAAAGGGGCCCAGTACTTC. The chain uses TRBV11-2 and TRBJ2-5, with D possibly being TRBD1 (5 bases). Germline loops: CDR1 SGHAT, CDR2 FQNNGV. This CDR3 is 15 amino acids long. Trimming removed 1 base at V and 9 bases at J, with 18 bases between.

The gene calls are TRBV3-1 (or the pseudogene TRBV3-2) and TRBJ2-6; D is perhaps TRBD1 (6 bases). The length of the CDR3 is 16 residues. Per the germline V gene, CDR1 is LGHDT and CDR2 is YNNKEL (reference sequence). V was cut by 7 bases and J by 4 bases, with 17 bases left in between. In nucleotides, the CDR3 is TGTGCCAGCACTTCGGCAGGGGCTACCGGGGCCAACGTCCTGACTTTC. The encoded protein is CASTSAGATGANVLTF.

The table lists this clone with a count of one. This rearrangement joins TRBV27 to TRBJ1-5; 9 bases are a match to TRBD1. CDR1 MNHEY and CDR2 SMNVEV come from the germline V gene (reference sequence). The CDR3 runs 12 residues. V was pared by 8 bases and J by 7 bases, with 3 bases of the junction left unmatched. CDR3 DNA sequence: TGTGCCAGCGGACAGGGGTTCCAGCCCCAGCATTTT. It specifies CASGQGFQPQHF.

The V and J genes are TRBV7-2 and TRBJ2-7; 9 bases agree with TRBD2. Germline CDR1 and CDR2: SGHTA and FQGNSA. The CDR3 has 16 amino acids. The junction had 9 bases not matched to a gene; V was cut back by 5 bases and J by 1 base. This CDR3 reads CASSPGLSGGSYEQYF. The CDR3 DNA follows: TGTGCCAGCAGCCCCGGACTCAGCGGGGGGTCCTACGAGCAGTACTTC.

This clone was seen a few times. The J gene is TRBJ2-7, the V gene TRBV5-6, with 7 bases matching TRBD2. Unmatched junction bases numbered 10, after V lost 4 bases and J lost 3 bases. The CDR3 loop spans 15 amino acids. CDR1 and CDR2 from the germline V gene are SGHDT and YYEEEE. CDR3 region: CASSRAGASGYEQYF. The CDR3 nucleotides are TGTGCCAGCAGCAGGGCTGGGGCTAGCGGCTACGAGCAGTACTTC.

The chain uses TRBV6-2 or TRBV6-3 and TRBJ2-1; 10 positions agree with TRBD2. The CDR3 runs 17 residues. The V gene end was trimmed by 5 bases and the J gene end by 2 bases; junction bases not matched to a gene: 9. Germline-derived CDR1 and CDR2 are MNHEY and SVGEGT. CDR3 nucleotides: TGTGCCAGCAGTATAGGTCTCACTAGCGGGGCCTACAATGAGCAGTTCTTC. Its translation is CASSIGLTSGAYNEQFF.

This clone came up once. The CDR3 bases are TGTGCCAGCAGTTTCAACAGGGTGGGGGTAGGACGCAATCAGCCCCAGCATTTT. Translating gives CASSFNRVGVGRNQPQHF. The chain links TRBV27 to TRBJ1-5; TRBD1 is a possible D gene (6 bases). In germline, CDR1 is MNHEY, CDR2 SMNVEV (reference sequence). This CDR3 is 18 amino acids long. V was trimmed by 3 bases and J by 2 bases, leaving 20 bases between them.

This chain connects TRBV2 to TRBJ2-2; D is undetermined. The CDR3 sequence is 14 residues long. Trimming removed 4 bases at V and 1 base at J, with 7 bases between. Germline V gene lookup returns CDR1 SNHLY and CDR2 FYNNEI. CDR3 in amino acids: CASSGYGNTGELFF. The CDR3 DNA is TGTGCCAGCAGTGGCTATGGGAACACCGGGGAGCTGTTTTTT.

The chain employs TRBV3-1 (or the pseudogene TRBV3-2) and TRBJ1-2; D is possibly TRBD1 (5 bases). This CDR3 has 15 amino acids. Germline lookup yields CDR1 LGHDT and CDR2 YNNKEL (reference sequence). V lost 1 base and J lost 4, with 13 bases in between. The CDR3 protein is CASSQGGASSYGYTF. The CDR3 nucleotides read TGTGCCAGCAGCCAAGGGGGCGCGAGTTCCTATGGCTACACCTTC.

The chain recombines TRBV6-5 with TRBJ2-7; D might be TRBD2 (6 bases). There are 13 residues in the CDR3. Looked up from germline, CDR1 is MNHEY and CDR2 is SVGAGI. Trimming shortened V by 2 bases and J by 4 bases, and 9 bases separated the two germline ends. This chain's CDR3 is CASSYTGRYEQYF. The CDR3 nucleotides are TGTGCCAGCAGTTACACGGGGAGGTACGAGCAGTACTTC.

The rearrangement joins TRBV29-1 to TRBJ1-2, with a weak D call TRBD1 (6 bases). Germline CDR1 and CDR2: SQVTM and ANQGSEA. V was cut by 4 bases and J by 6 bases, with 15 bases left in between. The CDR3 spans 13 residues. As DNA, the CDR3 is TGCAGCGTTGGACTTTTAGGGGGGGATGGCTACACCTTC. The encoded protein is CSVGLLGGDGYTF. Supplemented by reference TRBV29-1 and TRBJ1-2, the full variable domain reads SAVISQKPSRDICQRGTSLTIQCQVDSQVTMMFWYRQQPGQSLTLIATANQGSEATYESGFVIDKFPISRPNLTFSTLTVSNMSPEDSSIYLCSVGLLGGDGYTFGSGTRLTVV.

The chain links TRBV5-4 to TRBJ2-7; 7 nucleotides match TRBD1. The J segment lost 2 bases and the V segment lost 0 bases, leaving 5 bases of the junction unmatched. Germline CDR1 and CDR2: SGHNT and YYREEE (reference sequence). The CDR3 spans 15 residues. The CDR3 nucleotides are TGTGCCAGCAGCTTGGTCAACAGGGGCGCCTACGAGCAGTACTTC. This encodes CASSLVNRGAYEQYF.

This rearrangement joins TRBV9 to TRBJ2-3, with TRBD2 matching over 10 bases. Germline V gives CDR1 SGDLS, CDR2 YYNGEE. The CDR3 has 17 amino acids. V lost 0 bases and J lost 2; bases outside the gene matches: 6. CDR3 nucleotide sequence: TGTGCCAGCAGCGTAGACGAGCGGGGGGGCCCCACAGATACGCAGTATTTT. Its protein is CASSVDERGGPTDTQYF. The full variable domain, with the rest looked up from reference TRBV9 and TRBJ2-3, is DSGVTQTPKHLITATGQRVTLRCSPRSGDLSVYWYQQSLDQGLQFLIQYYNGEERAKGNILERFSAQQFPDLHSELNLSSLELGDSALYFCASSVDERGGPTDTQYFGPGTRLTVL.

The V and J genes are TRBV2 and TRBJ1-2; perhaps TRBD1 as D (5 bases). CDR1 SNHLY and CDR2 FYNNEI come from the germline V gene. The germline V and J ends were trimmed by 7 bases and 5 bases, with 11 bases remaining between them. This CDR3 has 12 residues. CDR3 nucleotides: TGTGCCAGCACGCAGGGTTTTTATGGCTACACCTTC. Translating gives CASTQGFYGYTF.

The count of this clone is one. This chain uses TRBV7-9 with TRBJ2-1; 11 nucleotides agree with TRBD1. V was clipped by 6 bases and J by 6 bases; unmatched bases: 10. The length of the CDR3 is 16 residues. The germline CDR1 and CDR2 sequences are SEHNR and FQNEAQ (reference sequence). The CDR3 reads CASSRSPGQGVNEQFF. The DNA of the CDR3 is TGTGCCAGCAGTCGTTCTCCGGGACAGGGGGTCAATGAGCAGTTCTTC.

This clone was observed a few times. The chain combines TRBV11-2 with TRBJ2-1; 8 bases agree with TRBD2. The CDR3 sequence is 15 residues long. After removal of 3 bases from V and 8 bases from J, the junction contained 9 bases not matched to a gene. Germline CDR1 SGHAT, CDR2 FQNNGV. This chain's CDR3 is CASSFNGGALDEQFF. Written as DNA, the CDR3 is TGTGCCAGCAGCTTTAACGGGGGGGCCCTCGATGAGCAGTTCTTC.

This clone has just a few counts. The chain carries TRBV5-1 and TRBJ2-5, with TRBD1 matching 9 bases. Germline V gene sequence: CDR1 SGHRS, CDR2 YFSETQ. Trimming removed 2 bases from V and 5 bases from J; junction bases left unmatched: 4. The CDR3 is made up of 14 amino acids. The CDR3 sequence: CASSLQGADETQYF. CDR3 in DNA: TGCGCCAGCAGCTTACAGGGGGCGGACGAGACCCAGTACTTC.

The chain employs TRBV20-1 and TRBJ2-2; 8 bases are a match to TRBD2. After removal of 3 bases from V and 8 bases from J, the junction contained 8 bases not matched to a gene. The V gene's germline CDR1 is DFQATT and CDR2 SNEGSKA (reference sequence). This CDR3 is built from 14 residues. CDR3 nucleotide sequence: TGCAGTGCTAGTACGTCTAGCGGGTCAGGGGAGCTGTTTTTT. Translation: CSASTSSGSGELFF.

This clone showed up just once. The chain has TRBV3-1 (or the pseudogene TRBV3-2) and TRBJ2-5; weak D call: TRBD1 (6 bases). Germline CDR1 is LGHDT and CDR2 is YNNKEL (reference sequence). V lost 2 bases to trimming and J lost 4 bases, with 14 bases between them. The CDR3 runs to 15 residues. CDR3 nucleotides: TGTGCCAGCAGCCAACAGACTACAGGGATAGAGACCCAGTACTTC. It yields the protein CASSQQTTGIETQYF.

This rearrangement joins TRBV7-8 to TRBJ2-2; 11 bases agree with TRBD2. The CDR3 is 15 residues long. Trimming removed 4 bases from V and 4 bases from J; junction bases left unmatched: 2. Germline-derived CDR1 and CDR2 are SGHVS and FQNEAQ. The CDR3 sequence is CASSSGTSGTGELFF. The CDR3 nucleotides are TGTGCCAGCAGCTCCGGGACTAGCGGCACCGGGGAGCTGTTTTTT.

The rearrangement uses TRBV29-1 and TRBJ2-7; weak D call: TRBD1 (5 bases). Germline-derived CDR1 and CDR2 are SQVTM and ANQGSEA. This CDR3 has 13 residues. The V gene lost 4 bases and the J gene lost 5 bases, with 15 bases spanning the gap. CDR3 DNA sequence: TGCAGCGTTGGTTCAGGGAAAAGGGACGAGCAGTACTTC. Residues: CSVGSGKRDEQYF.

The CDR3 nucleotides are TGTGCCAGTACCACAGGGGGGTATAGCAATCAGCCCCAGCATTTT. This encodes CASTTGGYSNQPQHF. This chain joins TRBV19 and TRBJ1-5; 8 bases fit TRBD1. CDR3 length: 15 residues. The germline gives CDR1 LNHDA, CDR2 SQIVND (reference sequence). V was pared by 7 bases and J by 0 bases, with 5 bases of the junction left unmatched.

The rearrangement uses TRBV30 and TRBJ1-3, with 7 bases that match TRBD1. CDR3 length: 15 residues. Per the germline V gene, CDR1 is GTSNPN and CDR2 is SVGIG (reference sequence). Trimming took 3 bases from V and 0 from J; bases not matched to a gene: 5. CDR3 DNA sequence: TGTGCCTGGAGGAGGGACAGAGGCTCTGGAAACACCATATATTTT. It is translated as CAWRRDRGSGNTIYF.

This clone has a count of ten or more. CDR3 DNA: TGTGCCAGCAGTAGACCAGGGGGGCTTGGAAACACCATATATTTT. It translates to CASSRPGGLGNTIYF. The genes are TRBV6-2 or TRBV6-3 and TRBJ1-3; 7 bases are shared with TRBD1. CDR1 and CDR2 (germline): MNHEY, SVGEGT. With 5 bases clipped from V and 3 bases from J, the junction kept 7 bases outside the gene matches. CDR3 length: 15 residues.

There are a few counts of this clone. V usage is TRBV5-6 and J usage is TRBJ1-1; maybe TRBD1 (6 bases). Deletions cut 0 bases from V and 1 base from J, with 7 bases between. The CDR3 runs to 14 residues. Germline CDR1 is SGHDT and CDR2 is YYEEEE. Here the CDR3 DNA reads TGTGCCAGCAGCTTGGGGGGGCGGAACACTGAAGCTTTCTTT. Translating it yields CASSLGGRNTEAFF. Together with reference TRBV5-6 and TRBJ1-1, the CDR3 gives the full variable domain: DAGVTQSPTHLIKTRGQQVTLRCSPKSGHDTVSWYQQALGQGPQFIFQYYEEEERQRGNFPDRFSGHQFPNYSSELNVNALLLGDSALYLCASSLGGRNTEAFFGQGTRLTVV.

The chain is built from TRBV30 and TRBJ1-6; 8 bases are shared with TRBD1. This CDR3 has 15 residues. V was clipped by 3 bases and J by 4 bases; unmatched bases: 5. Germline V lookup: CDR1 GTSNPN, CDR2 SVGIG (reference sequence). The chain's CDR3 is CAWSERQGYNSPLHF. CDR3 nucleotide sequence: TGTGCCTGGAGCGAACGACAGGGGTATAATTCACCCCTCCACTTT.